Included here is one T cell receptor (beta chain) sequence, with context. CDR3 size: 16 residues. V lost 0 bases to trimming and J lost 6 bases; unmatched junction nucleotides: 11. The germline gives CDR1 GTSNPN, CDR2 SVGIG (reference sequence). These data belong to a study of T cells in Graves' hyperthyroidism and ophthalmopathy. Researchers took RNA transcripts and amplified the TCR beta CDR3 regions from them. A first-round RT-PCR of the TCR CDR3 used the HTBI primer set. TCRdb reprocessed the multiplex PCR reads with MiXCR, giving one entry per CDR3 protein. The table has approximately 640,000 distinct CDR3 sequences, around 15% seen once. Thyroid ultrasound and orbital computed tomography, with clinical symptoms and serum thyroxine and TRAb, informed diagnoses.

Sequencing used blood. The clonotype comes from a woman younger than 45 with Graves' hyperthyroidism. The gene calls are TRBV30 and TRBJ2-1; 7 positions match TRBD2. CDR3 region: CAWSVPRTSSFNEQFF. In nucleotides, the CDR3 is TGTGCCTGGAGTGTACCTAGGACTAGTTCTTTCAATGAGCAGTTCTTC. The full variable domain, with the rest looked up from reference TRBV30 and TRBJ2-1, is SQTIHQWPATLVQPVGSPLSLECTVEGTSNPNLYWYRQAAGRGLQLLFYSVGIGQISSEVPQNLSASRPQDRQFILSSKKLLLSDSGFYLCAWSVPRTSSFNEQFFGPGTRLTVL.